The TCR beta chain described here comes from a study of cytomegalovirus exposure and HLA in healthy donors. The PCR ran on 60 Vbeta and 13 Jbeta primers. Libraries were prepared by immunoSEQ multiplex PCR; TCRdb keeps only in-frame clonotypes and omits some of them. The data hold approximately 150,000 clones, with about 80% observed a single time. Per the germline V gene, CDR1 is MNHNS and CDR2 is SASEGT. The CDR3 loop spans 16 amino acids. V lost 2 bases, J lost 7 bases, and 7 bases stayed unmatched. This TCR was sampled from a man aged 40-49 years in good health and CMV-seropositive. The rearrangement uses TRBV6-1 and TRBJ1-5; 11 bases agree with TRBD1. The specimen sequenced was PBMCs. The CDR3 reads CASSEKLGQGGQPQHF. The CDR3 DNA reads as TGTGCCAGCAGTGAAAAGCTGGGACAGGGGGGACAGCCCCAGCATTTT.